This T cell receptor (beta chain) originates from a study of blood T cell repertoires in COVID-19. Study-level information: T cells, B-cell-depleted T cells, or PBMCs provided the cDNA or gDNA that served as material.

Original handling: Using reference gene primer amplification, nucleated cell counts were estimated. Data came from immunoSEQ multiplex PCR; TCRdb stores just in-frame clones and leaves some out. The DNA was the basis for D and trimming; V, J and clone size are from that table. The table lists 150,000 to 200,000 clones, around 86% of them singletons. Trimming took 2 bases from V and 3 from J; bases not matched to a gene: 3. This CDR3 comprises 15 residues. The V gene's germline CDR1 is SGHTA and CDR2 FQGNSA. Input material: peripheral blood. The receptor's source is a man in his fifties with active or convalescent COVID-19. V gene TRBV7-2 combines with J gene TRBJ1-2; 10 nucleotides agree with TRBD1. CDR3 sequence reads: CASSLIGTGDYGYTF. In DNA, the CDR3 is TGTGCCAGCAGCTTAATAGGGACAGGGGACTATGGCTACACCTTC.